Listed here are 21 T cell receptor beta chains from one sample, sequenced in a study of control samples from healthy donors and cancer patients. Sequencing used immunoSEQ multiplex PCR; TCRdb keeps in-frame clones, though not all of them. The sample includes 100,000 to 150,000 clones, over 75% of them seen just once. Sequenced material: blood. Source of these receptors: a man between 18 and 29 years old in good health.

This chain connects TRBV12-3 or TRBV12-4 to TRBJ1-2, with D maybe TRBD1 (5 bases). The CDR3 is 13 amino acids. V lost 5 bases, J lost 8 bases, and 15 bases lay in between. CDR3 nucleotide sequence: TGTGCCAGCAGTCCCGGGCCGGGACCCGGCTACACCTTC. Its protein is CASSPGPGPGYTF.

This sequence joins TRBV5-1 and TRBJ1-1; D call uncertain. CDR3 length equals 16 residues. V lost 5 bases and J lost 1, with 18 bases in between. The germline V gene has CDR1 SGHRS and CDR2 YFSETQ. The CDR3 DNA is TGCGCCAGCAGTTACACCGGGTCGAAGAAGAACACTGAAGCTTTCTTT. The encoded protein is CASSYTGSKKNTEAFF.

V gene TRBV2 combines with J gene TRBJ2-7; 7 bases line up with TRBD2. From germline, CDR1 is SNHLY and CDR2 FYNNEI. This CDR3 has 15 residues. J gave up 0 bases and V 4 bases, and 6 bases lay outside the gene matches. The chain's CDR3 is CASSGASGLSYEQYF. CDR3 DNA: TGTGCCAGCAGTGGAGCTAGCGGCCTCTCCTACGAGCAGTACTTC.

The chain combines TRBV19 with TRBJ1-5; maybe TRBD1 (5 bases). Trimming stripped 5 bases from V and 4 bases from J, with 9 bases between. The germline gives CDR1 LNHDA, CDR2 SQIVND (reference sequence). CDR3 size: 13 residues. CDR3: CASSGDRNQPQHF. The CDR3 region has the DNA TGTGCCAGTAGTGGGGACCGGAATCAGCCCCAGCATTTT. Based on the CDR3 plus reference TRBV19 and TRBJ1-5, the full variable domain is DGGITQSPKYLFRKEGQNVTLSCEQNLNHDAMYWYRQDPGQGLRLIYYSQIVNDFQKGDIAEGYSVSREKKESFPLTVTSAQKNPTAFYLCASSGDRNQPQHFGDGTRLSIL.

This clone occurred once. V usage is TRBV15 and J usage is TRBJ2-3; no definite D call. The germline CDR1 and CDR2 sequences are LNHNV and YYDKDF (reference sequence). The CDR3 has 13 amino acids. With 4 bases removed from V and 1 base from J, the gap between germline ends came to 6 bases. For the CDR3, the DNA is TGTGCCACCAGCAACATGGGCACAGATACGCAGTATTTT. Its protein product is CATSNMGTDTQYF.

The rearrangement uses TRBV6-2 or TRBV6-3 and TRBJ2-6; D is unclear. From germline, CDR1 is MNHEY and CDR2 SVGEGT. Trimming cost V 5 bases and J 1 base, with 6 bases left between them. The CDR3 sequence is 14 residues long. The CDR3 DNA reads TGTGCCAGCAGTATCCTGTCTGGGGCCAACGTCCTGACTTTC. Residues: CASSILSGANVLTF.

The V gene is TRBV11-1, the J gene TRBJ2-7; tentatively, D is TRBD1 (5 bases). Trimming cost V 3 bases and J 2 bases, with 5 bases left between them. The CDR3 is 12 amino acids. Germline V gene data show CDR1 as SGHAT and CDR2 as FQDESV (reference sequence). The CDR3 sequence is CASSLDTYEQYF. CDR3 coding DNA: TGTGCCAGCAGCTTGGACACCTACGAGCAGTACTTC.

The gene calls are TRBV5-1 and TRBJ2-3; TRBD2 matches at 13 bases. J gave up 7 bases and V 0 bases, and 5 bases lay outside the gene matches. Germline values: CDR1 SGHRS, CDR2 YFSETQ. The CDR3 length is 16 residues. CDR3 in amino acids: CASSLGRTSGGNTQYF. The CDR3 DNA is TGCGCCAGCAGCTTGGGTCGGACTAGCGGGGGTAATACGCAGTATTTT.

The gene calls are TRBV6-1 and TRBJ1-2; D might be TRBD1 (5 bases). Deletions cut 2 bases from V and 4 bases from J, with 11 bases between. The germline V gene has CDR1 MNHNS and CDR2 SASEGT. The CDR3 spans 14 residues. Here the CDR3 reads CASSEQGKGYGYTF. The DNA of the CDR3 is TGTGCCAGCAGTGAACAGGGAAAGGGCTATGGCTACACCTTC.

This clone was picked up one time. The chain employs TRBV2 and TRBJ1-5, with D unresolved. Germline CDR1 reads SNHLY; CDR2 reads FYNNEI. The CDR3 has 14 amino acids. Trimming took 4 bases from V and 3 from J, leaving 10 bases between them. CDR3 sequence reads: CASSVSSANQPQHF. CDR3 sequence (DNA): TGTGCCAGCAGTGTAAGTTCCGCCAATCAGCCCCAGCATTTT.

CDR3: CASSQVEYEAFF. CDR3 bases: TGTGCCAGCAGCCAAGTAGAGTATGAAGCTTTCTTT. The chain employs TRBV3-1 (or the pseudogene TRBV3-2) and TRBJ1-1; D not resolved. V gave up 1 base and J gave up 7 bases, with 7 bases separating them. Per germline, CDR1 LGHDT and CDR2 YNNKEL (reference sequence). This CDR3 spans 12 amino acids.

The CDR3 reads CASSLAGGPPDTQYF. The CDR3 DNA follows: TGCGCCAGCAGCTTAGCGGGGGGGCCACCAGATACGCAGTATTTT. The rearrangement uses TRBV5-1 and TRBJ2-3; 10 bases map to TRBD2. The germline CDR1 and CDR2 sequences are SGHRS and YFSETQ. This CDR3 comprises 15 residues. V shed 2 bases, J shed 4 bases, and the junction held 4 bases outside the gene matches.

V is TRBV28 and J is TRBJ1-1; no reliable D call. V lost 4 bases and J lost 2, with 5 bases in between. CDR1 is MDHEN, CDR2 SYDVKM, per germline. The length of the CDR3 is 12 residues. CDR3 nucleotides: TGTGCCAGCAGTTACAGTAACACTGAAGCTTTCTTT. Its protein product is CASSYSNTEAFF.

The chain is built from TRBV11-3 and TRBJ2-3; maybe TRBD1 (5 bases). V was clipped by 3 bases and J by 1 base, with 14 bases between them. Germline V gene data show CDR1 as SGHNT and CDR2 as YENEEA. This CDR3 spans 16 amino acids. CDR3 sequence: CASSFNRHECTDTQYF. As DNA, the CDR3 is TGTGCCAGCAGCTTCAACAGGCACGAGTGCACAGATACGCAGTATTTT. The complete variable domain, with remaining parts taken from reference TRBV11-3 and TRBJ2-3, reads EAGVVQSPRYKIIEKKQPVAFWCNPISGHNTLYWYLQNLGQGPELLIRYENEEAVDDSQLPKDRFSAERLKGVDSTLKIQPAELGDSAVYLCASSFNRHECTDTQYFGPGTRLTVL.

The chain uses TRBV6-1 and TRBJ1-2, with 10 positions matching TRBD1. The germline V gene encodes CDR1 MNHNS and CDR2 SASEGT. Trimming removed 3 bases from V and 4 bases from J; junction bases left unmatched: 2. CDR3 length equals 14 residues. The CDR3, as DNA: TGTGCCAGCAGTGACGGGGACAGGGGCTATGGCTACACCTTC. Protein product: CASSDGDRGYGYTF.

In regard to this clone: Germline is not matched at one junction end, which may reflect a read error. The chain has TRBV7-7 and TRBJ2-3; possibly TRBD1 or TRBD2 for D (5 bases each). Germline-derived CDR1 and CDR2 are SSHAT and FNYEAQ (reference sequence). There are 14 residues in the CDR3. For the CDR3, the DNA is TGTGCTAGCAGCGTCGGGACGCCGGGAGATACGCAGTATTTT. It translates to CASSVGTPGDTQYF.

This chain joins TRBV25-1 and TRBJ1-3; tentatively, D is TRBD1 (5 bases). Trimming cost V 6 bases and J 0 bases, with 21 bases left between them. This CDR3 spans 18 amino acids. Germline lookup yields CDR1 MGHDK and CDR2 SYGVNS. CDR3 sequence: CASRETTGTSDSGNTIYF. The CDR3 bases are TGTGCCAGCAGAGAAACCACCGGGACTTCCGACTCTGGAAACACCATATATTTT.

The V call is TRBV30, the J call TRBJ2-7; D is unclear. The CDR3 has 13 amino acids. Germline CDR1 is GTSNPN and CDR2 is SVGIG (reference sequence). V dropped 4 bases and J dropped 6 bases, with 16 bases sitting between them. The CDR3, as DNA: TGTGCCTGGACTACTTTACCTTCTCTCGAGCAGTACGTC. Its translation: CAWTTLPSLEQYV.

V gene TRBV3-1 (or the pseudogene TRBV3-2) combines with J gene TRBJ2-1, with 9 bases that match TRBD2. CDR3 length: 16 amino acids. V shed 1 base, J shed 4 bases, and the junction held 5 bases outside the gene matches. The germline V gene has CDR1 LGHDT and CDR2 YNNKEL (reference sequence). The CDR3: CASSQVTAGGYNEQFF. The CDR3 DNA is TGTGCCAGCAGCCAAGTGACAGCGGGGGGTTACAATGAGCAGTTCTTC.

The chain combines TRBV27 with TRBJ2-2; TRBD1 agrees at 9 bases. The trim removed 5 bases at V and 3 bases at J, leaving 7 bases unmatched. The germline V gene encodes CDR1 MNHEY and CDR2 SMNVEV (reference sequence). There are 16 residues in the CDR3. The CDR3 spells CASSPSDRGDTGELFF. The CDR3 region has the DNA TGTGCCAGCAGTCCCTCGGACAGGGGCGACACCGGGGAGCTGTTTTTT.

The chain recombines TRBV7-2 with TRBJ2-3; D is ambiguous. CDR1 SGHTA and CDR2 FQGNSA come from the germline V gene. The CDR3 is 15 amino acids. V lost 0 bases and J 2 bases, leaving 9 bases between the germline ends. DNA of the CDR3: TGTGCCAGCAGCTTAGCTAGGTCCCACACAGATACGCAGTATTTT. Its protein product is CASSLARSHTDTQYF.